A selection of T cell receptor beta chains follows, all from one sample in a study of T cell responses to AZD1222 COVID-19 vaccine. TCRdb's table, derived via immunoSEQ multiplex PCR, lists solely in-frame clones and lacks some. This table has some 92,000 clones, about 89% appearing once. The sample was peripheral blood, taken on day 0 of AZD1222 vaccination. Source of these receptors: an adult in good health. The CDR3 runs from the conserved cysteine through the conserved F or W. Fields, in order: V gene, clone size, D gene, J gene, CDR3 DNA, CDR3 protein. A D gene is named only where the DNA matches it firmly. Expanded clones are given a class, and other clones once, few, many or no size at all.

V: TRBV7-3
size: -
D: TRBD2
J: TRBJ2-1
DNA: TGTGCCAGCAGCACAACCCGAGCGGGGTACTACAATGAGCAGTTCTTC
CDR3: CASSTTRAGYYNEQFF

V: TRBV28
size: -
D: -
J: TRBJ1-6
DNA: TGTGCCAGCAGTTTGGGACAAGATAATTCACCCCTCCACTTT
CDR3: CASSLGQDNSPLHF

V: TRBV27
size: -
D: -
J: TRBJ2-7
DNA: TGTGCCAGCAGTCCAGAATTACGCTCCTACGAGCAGTACTTC
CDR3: CASSPELRSYEQYF

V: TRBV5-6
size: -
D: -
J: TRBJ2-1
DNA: TGTGCCAGCAGCTTGGGACAGTACTACAATGAGCAGTTCTTC
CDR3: CASSLGQYYNEQFF

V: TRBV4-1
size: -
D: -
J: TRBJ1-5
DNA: TGCGCCAGCAGCCAAAGTGCCCAGCCGAATCAGCCCCAGCATTTT
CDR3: CASSQSAQPNQPQHF

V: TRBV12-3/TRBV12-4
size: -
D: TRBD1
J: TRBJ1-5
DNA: TGTGCCAGCAGGGGACAGAGCAATCAGCCCCAGCATTTT
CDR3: CASRGQSNQPQHF

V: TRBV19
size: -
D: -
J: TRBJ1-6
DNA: TGTGCCAGTAGTATAGAAAACGGGGGGCGGAATTCACCCCTCCACTTT
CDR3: CASSIENGGRNSPLHF

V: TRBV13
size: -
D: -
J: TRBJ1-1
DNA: TGTGCCAGCAGCTTAGGCAGGGACACTGAAGCTTTCTTT
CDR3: CASSLGRDTEAFF

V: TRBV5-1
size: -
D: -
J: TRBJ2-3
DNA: TGCGCCAGCAGTCCTCCAGGGTCAGAGACAGATACGCAGTATTTT
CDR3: CASSPPGSETDTQYF

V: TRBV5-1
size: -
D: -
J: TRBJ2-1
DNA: TGCGCCAGCAGCTCCAGGGGAGGGAGCCTTGGGGGTTACAATGAGCAGTTCTTC
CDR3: CASSSRGGSLGGYNEQFF

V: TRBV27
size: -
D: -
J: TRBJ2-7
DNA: TGTGCCAGCAGCCTACCAGGTAGCCACGAGCAGTACTTC
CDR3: CASSLPGSHEQYF

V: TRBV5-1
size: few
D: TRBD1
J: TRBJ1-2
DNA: TGCGCCAGCACCTCGGGACAGGGGGCGCATGGCTACACCTTC
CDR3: CASTSGQGAHGYTF

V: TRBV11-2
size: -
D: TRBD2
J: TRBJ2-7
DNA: TGTGCCAGCAGCCAACCGTGGACTAGCGGGAGGGCATACGAGCAGTACTTC
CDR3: CASSQPWTSGRAYEQYF

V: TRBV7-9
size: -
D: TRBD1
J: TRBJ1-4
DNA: TGTGCCAGCAGTCCAACCCAACACGGGACAGGGAGGGAAAAACTGTTTTTT
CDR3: CASSPTQHGTGREKLFF

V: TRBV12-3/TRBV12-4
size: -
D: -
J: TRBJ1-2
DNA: TGTGCCAGCAGTCTAACAGGGCAAGGCTACACCTTC
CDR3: CASSLTGQGYTF

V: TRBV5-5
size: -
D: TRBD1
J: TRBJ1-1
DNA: TGTGCCAGCAGCCCGCTGACAGGGAGGCACACTGAAGCTTTCTTT
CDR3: CASSPLTGRHTEAFF

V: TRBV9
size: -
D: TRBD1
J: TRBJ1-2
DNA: TGTGCCAGCAGCGGAACGGGACAGGCTAACTATGGCTACACCTTC
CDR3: CASSGTGQANYGYTF

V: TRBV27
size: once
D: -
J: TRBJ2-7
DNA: TGTGCCAGCAGGCCACTCGGGGACGGCCCCTCCTACGAGCAGTACTTC
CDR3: CASRPLGDGPSYEQYF

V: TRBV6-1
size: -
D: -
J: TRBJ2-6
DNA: TGTGCCAGCAGTGACGAAGTCCTGACTTTC
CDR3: CASSDEVLTF

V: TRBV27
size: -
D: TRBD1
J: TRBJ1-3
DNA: TGTGCCAGCAGACTCCAGGGGGCTGGAAACACCATATATTTT
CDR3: CASRLQGAGNTIYF

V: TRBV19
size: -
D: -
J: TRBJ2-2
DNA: TGTGCCAGTAGCTCCGATAGCGGTATTATGGCCGGGGAGCTGTTTTTT
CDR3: CASSSDSGIMAGELFF

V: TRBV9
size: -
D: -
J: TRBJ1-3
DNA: TGTGCCAGCAGCAATCAACCTGACCTCCTCTCTGGAAACACCATATATTTT
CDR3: CASSNQPDLLSGNTIYF

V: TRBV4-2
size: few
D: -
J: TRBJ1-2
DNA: TGTGCCAGCAGCCAAGAAGCGGAGGGCTACACCTTC
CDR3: CASSQEAEGYTF

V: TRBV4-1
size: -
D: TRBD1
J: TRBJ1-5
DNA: TGCGCCAGCAGCCTCAATATCCCGGGACAGGGCCTCAGTAGTTGGCCCCAGCATTTT
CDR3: CASSLNIPGQGLSSWPQHF

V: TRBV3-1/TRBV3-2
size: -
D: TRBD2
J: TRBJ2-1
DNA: TGTGCCAGCAGCCAGGGACTAGCCTCCAATGAGCAGTTCTTC
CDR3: CASSQGLASNEQFF

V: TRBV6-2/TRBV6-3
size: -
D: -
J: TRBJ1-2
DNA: TGTGCCAGCAGTCCGGACGGCTATGGCTACACCTTC
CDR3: CASSPDGYGYTF

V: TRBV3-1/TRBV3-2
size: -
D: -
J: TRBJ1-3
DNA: TGTGCCAGCAGCGATAGGACGTCTGGAAACACCATATATTTT
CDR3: CASSDRTSGNTIYF

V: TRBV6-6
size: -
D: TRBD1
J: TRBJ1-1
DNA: TGTGCCAGCAGTTACTCTTGGACAGGGGTGAACACTGAAGCTTTCTTT
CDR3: CASSYSWTGVNTEAFF

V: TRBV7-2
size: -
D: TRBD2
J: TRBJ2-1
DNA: TGTGCCAGCAGCGGCGGGACTAGCCATGAGCAGTTCTTC
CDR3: CASSGGTSHEQFF

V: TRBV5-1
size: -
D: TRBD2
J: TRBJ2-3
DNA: TGCGCCAGCAGCTTGGCCGGGACTAGGGGGGATACGCAGTATTTT
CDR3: CASSLAGTRGDTQYF

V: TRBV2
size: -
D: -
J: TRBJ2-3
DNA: TGTGCCAGTCAGATTAACGGGGGGCAGGCAGATACGCAGTATTTT
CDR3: CASQINGGQADTQYF

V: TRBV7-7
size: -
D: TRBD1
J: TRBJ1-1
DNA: TGTGCTAGCAGCTTAACCCCACTCGGACAGGGAAACACTGAAGCTTTCTTT
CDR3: CASSLTPLGQGNTEAFF

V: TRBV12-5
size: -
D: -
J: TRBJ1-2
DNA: TGTGCTAGTGGTTTTGGGAACGGTGGCTACACCTTC
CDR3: CASGFGNGGYTF

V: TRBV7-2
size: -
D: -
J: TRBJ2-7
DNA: TGTGCCAGCAGCTTAGGGGATTCCTACGAGCAGTACTTC
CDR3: CASSLGDSYEQYF

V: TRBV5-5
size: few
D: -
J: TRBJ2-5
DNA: TGTGCCAGCGCCACGGCACCCCACCAAGAGACCCAGTACTTC
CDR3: CASATAPHQETQYF

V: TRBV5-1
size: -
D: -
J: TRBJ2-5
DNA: TGCGCCAGCAGCTTGGCCGTCGGGTACCAAGAGACCCAGTACTTC
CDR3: CASSLAVGYQETQYF

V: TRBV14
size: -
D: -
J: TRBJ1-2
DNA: TGTGCCAGCAGCCAATTGGACGCTTATGGCTACACCTTC
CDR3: CASSQLDAYGYTF

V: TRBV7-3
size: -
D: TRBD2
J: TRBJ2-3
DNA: TGTGCCAGCAGCGAAAGTTTCCGGGGGGGCACAGATACGCAGTATTTT
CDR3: CASSESFRGGTDTQYF

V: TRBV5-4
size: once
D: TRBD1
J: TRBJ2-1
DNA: TGTGCCAGCATCCCCGGGACAGGGAATATCGCTGAGCAGTTCTTC
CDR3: CASIPGTGNIAEQFF

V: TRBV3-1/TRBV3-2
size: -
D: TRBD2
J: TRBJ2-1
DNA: TGTGCCAGCAGCCAAGAGCTAGCGGGGCCGAAAGGTGAGCAGTTCTTC
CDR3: CASSQELAGPKGEQFF

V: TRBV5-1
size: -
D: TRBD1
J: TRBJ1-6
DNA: TGCGCCAGCAGCTTATGGGGACAGAGGAATTCACCCCTCCACTTT
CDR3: CASSLWGQRNSPLHF

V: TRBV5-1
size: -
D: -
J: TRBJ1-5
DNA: TGCGCCAGCAGCTTGGATTCCAGGGGAAATCAGCCCCAGCATTTT
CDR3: CASSLDSRGNQPQHF

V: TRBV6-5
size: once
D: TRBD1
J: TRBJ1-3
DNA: TGTGCCGCACTACAGGGGAACACCATATATTTT
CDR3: CAALQGNTIYF

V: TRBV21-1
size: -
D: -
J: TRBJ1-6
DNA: TGTGCCAGCAGCCCCTGTCCCGAAGCCAGGGAGAGTCGTGTTTCACCCCTCCACTTT
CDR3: CASSPCPEARESRVSPLHF

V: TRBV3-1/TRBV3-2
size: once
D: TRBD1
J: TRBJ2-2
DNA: TGTGCCAGCAGCTTTCGGGACAGGGCCGGGGAGCTGTTTTTT
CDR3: CASSFRDRAGELFF

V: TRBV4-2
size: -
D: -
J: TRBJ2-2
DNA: TGTGCCAGCAGCCATTCGCTCGACGGAGGCAACACCGGGGAGCTGTTTTTT
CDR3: CASSHSLDGGNTGELFF

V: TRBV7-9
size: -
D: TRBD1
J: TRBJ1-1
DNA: TGTGCCAGCAGCCGATCCGGGACAGAAAACACTGAAGCTTTCTTT
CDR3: CASSRSGTENTEAFF

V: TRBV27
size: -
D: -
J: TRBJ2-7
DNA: TGTGCCAGCACCGGCGGAAGACCCTACGAGCAGTACTTC
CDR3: CASTGGRPYEQYF

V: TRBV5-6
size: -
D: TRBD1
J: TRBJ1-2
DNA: TGTGCCAGCAGCTTGGTGGGTCCCGGGACAGAAAATGGCTACACCTTC
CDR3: CASSLVGPGTENGYTF

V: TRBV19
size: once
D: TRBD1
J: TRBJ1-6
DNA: TGTGCCAGTAGTATAAGGAAGGGGGCAAACTCACCCCTCCACTTT
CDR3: CASSIRKGANSPLHF

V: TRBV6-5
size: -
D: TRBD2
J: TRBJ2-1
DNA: TGTGCCAGCAGCCAGGGACTAGCGGGATCTGAGCAGTTCTTC
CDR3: CASSQGLAGSEQFF

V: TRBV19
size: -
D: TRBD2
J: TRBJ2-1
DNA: TGTGCCAGCCGACTAGCGGGAGTTGTAGGTGAGCAGTTCTTC
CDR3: CASRLAGVVGEQFF

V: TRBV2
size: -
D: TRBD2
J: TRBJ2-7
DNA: TGTGCCAGCAGAGGTAGCGGGATTGATTACGAGCAGTACTTC
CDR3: CASRGSGIDYEQYF

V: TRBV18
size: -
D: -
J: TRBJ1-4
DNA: TGTGCCAGCTCACGAATAGAAGGGTATGAAAAACTGTTTTTT
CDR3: CASSRIEGYEKLFF

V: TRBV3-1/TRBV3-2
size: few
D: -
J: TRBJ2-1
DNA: TGTGCCAGCAGCCCCACCGGGTACTCCTACAATGAGCAGTTCTTC
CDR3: CASSPTGYSYNEQFF